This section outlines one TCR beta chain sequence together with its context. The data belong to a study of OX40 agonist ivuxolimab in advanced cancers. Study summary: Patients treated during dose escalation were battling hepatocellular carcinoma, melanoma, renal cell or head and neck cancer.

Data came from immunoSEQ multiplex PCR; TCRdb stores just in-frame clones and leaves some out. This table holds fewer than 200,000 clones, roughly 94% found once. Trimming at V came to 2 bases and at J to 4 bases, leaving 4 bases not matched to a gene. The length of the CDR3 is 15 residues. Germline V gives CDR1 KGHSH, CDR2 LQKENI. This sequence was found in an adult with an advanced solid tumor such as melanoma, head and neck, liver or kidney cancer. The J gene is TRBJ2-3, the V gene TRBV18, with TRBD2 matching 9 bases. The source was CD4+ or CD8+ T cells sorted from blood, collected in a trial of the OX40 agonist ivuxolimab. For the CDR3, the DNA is TGTGCCAGCTCACCAACGGCGGGAGGGCCAGATACGCAGTATTTT. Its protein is CASSPTAGGPDTQYF. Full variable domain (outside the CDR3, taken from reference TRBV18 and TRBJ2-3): NAGVMQNPRHLVRRRGQEARLRCSPMKGHSHVYWYRQLPEEGLKFMVYLQKENIIDESGMPKERFSAEFPKEGPSILRIQQVVRGDSAAYFCASSPTAGGPDTQYFGPGTRLTVL.